This T cell receptor (beta chain) was captured by sequencing in a study of blood T cells in healthy people across ages. A second PCR, run for about 7 to 11 cycles, used a sample-barcoded 5' primer plus a J-beta primer mix. TCRdb used MiXCR to reprocess the 5' RACE reads, holding one entry per CDR3 protein. The repertoire holds approximately 770,000 distinct CDR3 sequences, with about 62% as singletons. CDR1 and CDR2 (germline): MDHEN, SYDVKM. The CDR3 has 14 residues. The germline V and J ends were trimmed by 2 bases and 5 bases, with 10 bases remaining between them. Source material: blood. J is TRBJ1-5 and V is TRBV28; a weak D match, TRBD1 (6 bases). The source is a man in his thirties or forties in good health. The DNA of the CDR3 is TGTGCCAGCAGTTTAATACAGGGAGATCAGCCCCAGCATTTT. This encodes CASSLIQGDQPQHF.